This T cell receptor (beta chain) was recovered during a study of T cells in Graves' hyperthyroidism and ophthalmopathy. Study information: Staff took peripheral blood when the initial diagnosis was made, before any treatment began.

Duration under 3 months, a NOSPECS grade of at least 4, and a Clinical Activity Score of at least 3 characterized the ophthalmopathy patients. Patients with uncontrolled infections, other autoimmune diseases, pregnancy or lactation were excluded. Findings of the study overall: Classification by a 13 V-J model distinguished ophthalmopathy from stable hyperthyroidism.

Amplified TCR beta CDR3 regions derived from RNA transcripts. The TCR CDR3 first-round RT-PCR relied on the HTBI primer set. TCRdb reprocessed the multiplex PCR reads via MiXCR and lists one record per CDR3 protein. The table includes under 550,000 distinct CDR3 sequences, just under 20% detected once. There are 12 residues in the CDR3. The germline V and J ends were trimmed by 8 bases and 4 bases, with 8 bases remaining between them. CDR1 MNHNS and CDR2 SASEGT come from the germline V gene. Comment on this clonotype: Its antigen is as yet unknown.

The chain employs TRBV6-1 and TRBJ1-4; D call uncertain. The specimen sequenced was blood. The receptor was isolated from a man in his forties with Graves' ophthalmopathy. CDR3 residues: CASGPRNEKLFF. CDR3 sequence (DNA): TGTGCCAGCGGACCCCGTAATGAAAAACTGTTTTTT.